This T cell receptor beta chain was profiled in a study of blood T cell repertoires in COVID-19. Study details: COVID-19 samples from acute and convalescent phases originated in the United States, Italy and Spain.

Assay used: immunoSEQ multiplex PCR; TCRdb lists only in-frame clones, some missing. Here the sample spans around 200,000 clones, about 90% being singletons. The material sequenced was peripheral blood. This TCR came from a man between 65 and 80 years old with active or convalescent COVID-19.

The CDR3 DNA is TGTGCCAGTAGTACACCCGGGACAGTCTACGAGCAGTACTTC. Its translation is CASSTPGTVYEQYF. The V call is TRBV19, the J call TRBJ2-7, with 7 bases identical to TRBD1. Losses at the gene ends were 4 bases for V and 3 bases for J; bases not matched to a gene: 6. Germline CDR1 is LNHDA and CDR2 is SQIVND (reference sequence). CDR3 length equals 14 residues.